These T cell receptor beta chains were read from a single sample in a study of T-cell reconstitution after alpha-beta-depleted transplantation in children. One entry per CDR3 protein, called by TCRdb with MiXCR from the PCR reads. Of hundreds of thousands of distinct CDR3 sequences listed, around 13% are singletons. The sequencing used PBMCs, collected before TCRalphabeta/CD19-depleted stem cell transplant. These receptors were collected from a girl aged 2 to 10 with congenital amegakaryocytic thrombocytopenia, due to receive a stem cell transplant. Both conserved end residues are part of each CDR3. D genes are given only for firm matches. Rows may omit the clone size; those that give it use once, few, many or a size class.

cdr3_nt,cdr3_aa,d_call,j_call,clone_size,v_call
TGCGCCAGCAGCTCGGGACTAGCGGCCTTCACAGATACGCAGTATTTT,CASSSGLAAFTDTQYF,TRBD2,TRBJ2-3,many,TRBV5-1
TGTGCCAGTAGTATCCCCAGGGGGCGTCAGACTGAAGCTTTCTTT,CASSIPRGRQTEAFF,TRBD1,TRBJ1-1,many,TRBV19
TGCAGTTCCTCAACTCTACTAGCGGGAGGCGAGCAGTACTTC,CSSSTLLAGGEQYF,TRBD2,TRBJ2-7,many,TRBV20-1
TGTGCCACCAGCCGTCCGTCGGGTACCGGATGGAATGAGCAGTTCTTC,CATSRPSGTGWNEQFF,.,TRBJ2-1,.,TRBV15
TGTGCCAGCAGTTACCCGGCACCCTCGGCTTTCTTT,CASSYPAPSAFF,.,TRBJ1-1,few,TRBV6-6
TGTGCCAGTAGTATAGCCCTCGGCTCTGCGGGAGGTCGGTACGAGCAGTACTTC,CASSIALGSAGGRYEQYF,TRBD2,TRBJ2-7,.,TRBV19
TGTGCCAGCTCACCGCCGGGGCCTAAGAACACTGAAGCTTTCTTT,CASSPPGPKNTEAFF,.,TRBJ1-1,.,TRBV18
TGTGCCAGCAGCCGGGGAGGGGGGAACACTGAAGCTTTCTTT,CASSRGGGNTEAFF,.,TRBJ1-1,many,TRBV3-1
TGTGCCAGCAGCAAGGGACTAGCGGGGGACTACGAGCAGTACTTC,CASSKGLAGDYEQYF,.,TRBJ2-7,.,TRBV21-1
TGCGCCAGCAGTAGAATAGCGGGAGGACTATTATCCTACGAGCAGTACTTC,CASSRIAGGLLSYEQYF,TRBD2,TRBJ2-7,.,TRBV5-1
TGTGCCAGCTCACTGGACAGGGAGGGGTCGTTCTTC,CASSLDREGSFF,.,TRBJ2-1,many,TRBV18
TGCAGCGGTCAGCTAAACACCGGGGAGCTGTTTTTT,CSGQLNTGELFF,.,TRBJ2-2,many,TRBV29-1
TGTGCCAGCAGCCAAGACGCCCCGCCTAATGAGCAGTTCTTC,CASSQDAPPNEQFF,.,TRBJ2-1,few,TRBV3-1
TGTGCCAGCAGCAAAGGGACAGGGGTTCCCGGGGAGCTGTTTTTT,CASSKGTGVPGELFF,TRBD1,TRBJ2-2,few,TRBV12-3/TRBV12-4
TGCGCCAGCAGCGGAGGATCGGGACTAGCCTCATACGAGCAGTACTTC,CASSGGSGLASYEQYF,TRBD2,TRBJ2-7,many,TRBV5-1
TGCAGTGCTCAGAACGACGGTCGGGCCAAAAACATTCAGTACTTC,CSAQNDGRAKNIQYF,.,TRBJ2-4,.,TRBV20-1
TGCGCCAGCAGCTTGGATGGGGTTCCGGGTTACGTACATGGCTACACCTTC,CASSLDGVPGYVHGYTF,.,TRBJ1-2,many,TRBV5-1
TGCGCCAGCAGCGAGTTTGGGCGGGAGAATGAGCAGTTCTTC,CASSEFGRENEQFF,TRBD2,TRBJ2-1,few,TRBV5-1
TGCAGTGCTAGAGCGGTGGCAGGGAGCCACAATGAGCAGTTCTTC,CSARAVAGSHNEQFF,.,TRBJ2-1,many,TRBV20-1
TGCGCCAGCAGCGCCGGGACAGGGGATCAGCCCCAGCATTTT,CASSAGTGDQPQHF,TRBD1,TRBJ1-5,many,TRBV5-1
TGTGCCGTCCGTGAGACCTTCTACGAGCAGTACTTC,CAVRETFYEQYF,.,TRBJ2-7,.,TRBV6-1
TGTGCCAGCAGTGAAGCCCCTGGGACTAATGAAAAACTGTTTTTT,CASSEAPGTNEKLFF,.,TRBJ1-4,.,TRBV6-1
TGTGCCAGCAGTATCCCAGGGGGACAAGAGACCCAGTACTTC,CASSIPGGQETQYF,TRBD1,TRBJ2-5,.,TRBV12-3/TRBV12-4
TGCAGTGCCTCCTCCGGGGCTGGAAACACCATATATTTT,CSASSGAGNTIYF,.,TRBJ1-3,.,TRBV20-1
TGTGCCAGCAGTCGCGGGGGCCAACTATATGGCTACACCTTC,CASSRGGQLYGYTF,.,TRBJ1-2,many,TRBV12-3/TRBV12-4
TGTGCCAGCAGCCCGCCGGGACTCCCTGCGCAGTTCTTC,CASSPPGLPAQFF,.,TRBJ2-1,many,TRBV9
TGTGCCAGCAGTTCAGAAGGGGCCTGGAATCAGCCCCAGCATTTT,CASSSEGAWNQPQHF,.,TRBJ1-5,.,TRBV12-3/TRBV12-4
TGCAGTGCTAGCTCCCTAGACAGGGGAGGCTACAATGAGCAGTTCTTC,CSASSLDRGGYNEQFF,TRBD1,TRBJ2-1,many,TRBV20-1
TGTGCCAGCACCCTCTGGGGTTACGAGCAGTACTTC,CASTLWGYEQYF,.,TRBJ2-7,.,TRBV12-3/TRBV12-4
TGCAGTGCTCACCACGGGGGGGGGAATGAGCAGTTCTTC,CSAHHGGGNEQFF,TRBD2,TRBJ2-1,few,TRBV20-1
TGCAGTGCTAGAGATGCTAGCTACAGCTCCTACGAGCAGTACTTC,CSARDASYSSYEQYF,.,TRBJ2-7,.,TRBV20-1
TGCAGTGCTAGAGATCCCCAGGGGATAAACACTGAAGCTTTCTTT,CSARDPQGINTEAFF,.,TRBJ1-1,few,TRBV20-1
TGTGCCAGCAGCTTAGACGACTGGGAAAGCTCCTACGAGCAGTACTTC,CASSLDDWESSYEQYF,.,TRBJ2-7,many,TRBV7-8
TGTGCCAGCAGTTTAGTTGGGGAATCACCCCTCCACTTT,CASSLVGESPLHF,.,TRBJ1-6,many,TRBV12-3/TRBV12-4
TGCAGTGCTAGCCCAACTAGCGGGTTCTACAATGAGCAGTTCTTC,CSASPTSGFYNEQFF,TRBD2,TRBJ2-1,many,TRBV20-1
TGTGCCAGCAGCGTTTTTGGGTCTTTAGATACGCAGTATTTT,CASSVFGSLDTQYF,.,TRBJ2-3,many,TRBV9
TGTGCCAGCCGTCAGGGTTCGGGTTCACCCCTCCACTTT,CASRQGSGSPLHF,.,TRBJ1-6,many,TRBV12-3/TRBV12-4
TGCAGTGCTAGAGCGCTTCGAGGGGAAGCCAAAAACATTCAGTACTTC,CSARALRGEAKNIQYF,.,TRBJ2-4,.,TRBV20-1
TGTGCCAGCAGCTTACCCCCACCCAATGAGTGGTTCTTC,CASSLPPPNEWFF,.,TRBJ2-1,.,TRBV7-6
TGTGCCAGCAGCGCCGGGACTATCGGAAGTGGGCAGTTCTTC,CASSAGTIGSGQFF,TRBD2,TRBJ2-1,.,TRBV5-5
TGCAGTGCTGGTGGCTCTGGGCAAGAGACCCAGTACTTC,CSAGGSGQETQYF,.,TRBJ2-5,many,TRBV20-1
TGTGCCAGCAGTTTATGGTTACAGACGCCTTCCTACGAGCAGTACTTC,CASSLWLQTPSYEQYF,.,TRBJ2-7,many,TRBV12-3/TRBV12-4
TGTGCCAGCAGCCCTACGGGGCTAGCGGGAGCGGGTGAGCAGTTCTTC,CASSPTGLAGAGEQFF,TRBD2,TRBJ2-1,few,TRBV7-2
TGTGCCAGCAGTTCAGGCCAGCTAGAGAACTCCTACGAGCAGTACTTC,CASSSGQLENSYEQYF,.,TRBJ2-7,.,TRBV12-3/TRBV12-4
TGTGCCAGCAGTTACACTAGCGGGGGCTCCTACAATGAGCAGTTCTTC,CASSYTSGGSYNEQFF,TRBD2,TRBJ2-1,many,TRBV12-3/TRBV12-4
TGTGCCACCAGCATACCGCAGTTCCAAGAGACCCAGTACTTC,CATSIPQFQETQYF,.,TRBJ2-5,many,TRBV15
TGTGCCAGCAAGGCAGGTTTACAGTACTTC,CASKAGLQYF,.,TRBJ2-7,.,TRBV2
TGTGCCAGCAGCTGGGCCCGGGACAGCACCTACGAGCAGTACTTC,CASSWARDSTYEQYF,TRBD1,TRBJ2-7,.,TRBV5-8
TGTGCCAGCAATTTACGTCAGGGAGAGACCCAGTACTTC,CASNLRQGETQYF,.,TRBJ2-5,few,TRBV12-3/TRBV12-4